This T cell receptor (beta chain) was identified during a study of cytomegalovirus exposure and HLA in healthy donors. Notes on the study in general: Most sequenced TCRs were rare (though some public TCRs occurred in many donors). That first-cohort TCR clusters tended to co-occur in the 90 to 150 validation repertoires was found in a later analysis.

This clone was seen a single time. Its antigen is currently unknown. Profiled with immunoSEQ multiplex PCR; TCRdb holds only in-frame clones, not every one. The profile covers roughly 120,000 clones, with 88% appearing a single time and about 1.8% taken by the ten largest. The CDR3 has 16 residues. The V gene's germline CDR1 is SGDLS and CDR2 YYNGEE. V was pared by 4 bases and J by 6 bases, with 23 bases between. While the first cohort had hundreds of subjects, the donors belonged to the separate validation cohort of over a hundred subjects. This sequence joins TRBV9 and TRBJ2-7; D might be TRBD2 (6 bases). The receptor's source is a man aged 18 to 29 in good health and CMV-seronegative. Sample: PBMCs. CDR3 nucleotide sequence: TGTGCCAGCAGCACCGCGGTTGGAGGGGTCTGGGGCGAGCAGTACTTC. Residues: CASSTAVGGVWGEQYF. The whole variable domain, filled in from reference TRBV9 and TRBJ2-7, reads DSGVTQTPKHLITATGQRVTLRCSPRSGDLSVYWYQQSLDQGLQFLIQYYNGEERAKGNILERFSAQQFPDLHSELNLSSLELGDSALYFCASSTAVGGVWGEQYFGPGTRLTVT.